The 10 T cell receptor beta chains below were found in one sample sequenced in a study of T cell repertoires in cytomegalovirus infection (dated by TCRdb to about 2019). Explained via the paper, the treatment or condition label denotes: in vitro stimulation with specific CMV peptide epitopes to enrich CMV-specific T cells. These receptors' targets are unknown. Sequencing was carried out with an Illumina HiSeq 1500. TCRdb reanalyzed the raw reads on its own, using fastp at Q25 for trimming and MiXCR for clone calling, and kept in-frame beta chains. One record per CDR3 amino acid sequence lists the most common genes and DNA. The sample profile shows approximately 1,000,000 distinct CDR3 sequences; approximately 31% of them were found once. Clones ranked in the top ten supply around 15% of the sample. The source material was cultured CD8+ T cells from PBMCs, sampled from culture after CMV antigen stimulation. The receptors come from a human donor in good health (CMV status not recorded). Some clones in this sample may be carry-over from other donors' samples.

This clonotype was seen only a few times. The CDR3 protein is CASGFWTIKENTEAFF. The CDR3 DNA reads as TGTGCTAGTGGCTTCTGGACCATCAAGGAGAACACTGAAGCTTTCTTT. The chain couples TRBV12-5 to TRBJ1-1; D gene uncertain. This CDR3 is built from 16 residues. The V end was cut by 6 bases, the J end by 1 base, with 18 bases between. Germline values: CDR1 LGHNT, CDR2 FRNRAP.

This clonotype was observed a handful of times. One junction end disagrees with the germline gene, perhaps due to a read error. The V gene is TRBV6-6, the J gene TRBJ2-3, with 7 bases fitting TRBD1. The CDR3 runs to 13 residues. Germline V gene sequence: CDR1 MNHNY, CDR2 SVGAGI (reference sequence). The CDR3 here is CASNEGATDTQYF. The CDR3 coding sequence is TGTGCTAGCAACGAGGGGGCCACAGATACGCAGTATTTT.

The genes are TRBV7-3 and TRBJ1-1, with D possibly matching TRBD1 (6 bases). The V end was cut by 0 bases, the J end by 6 bases, with 8 bases between. Germline CDR1 SGHTA, CDR2 FQGTGA. This CDR3 is built from 13 residues. CDR3: CASSLTKGAEAFF. The CDR3 DNA is TGTGCCAGCAGCTTAACGAAGGGGGCTGAAGCTTTCTTT.

This clonotype was observed at least ten times. The chain is built from TRBV7-6 and TRBJ1-3; the match to TRBD1 covers 7 bases. Germline V gene sequence: CDR1 SGHVS, CDR2 FNYEAQ. V gave up 0 bases and J gave up 2 bases; unmatched junction bases: 1. The CDR3 is 15 amino acids. CDR3 region: CASSLADRAGNTIYF. The CDR3 region has the DNA TGTGCCAGCAGCTTAGCTGACAGGGCTGGAAACACCATATATTTT. The whole variable domain, remainder taken from reference TRBV7-6 and TRBJ1-3, is GAGVSQSPRYKVTKRGQDVALRCDPISGHVSLYWYRQALGQGPEFLTYFNYEAQQDKSGLPNDRFSAERPEGSISTLTIQRTEQRDSAMYRCASSLADRAGNTIYFGEGSWLTVV.

A few counts support this clonotype. This chain joins TRBV11-1 and TRBJ1-6; D ambiguous. Germline values: CDR1 SGHAT, CDR2 FQDESV (reference sequence). The CDR3 is 12 amino acids. Trimming stripped 5 bases from V and 7 bases from J, with 6 bases between. The CDR3 DNA is TGTGCCAGCAGCAGAAGCAATTCACCCCTCCACTTT. Translation gives CASSRSNSPLHF.

This clonotype was observed at least ten times. The V gene is TRBV7-2, the J gene TRBJ2-3; D possibly corresponds to TRBD2 (5 bases). Germline-derived CDR1 and CDR2 are SGHTA and FQGNSA. CDR3 length equals 15 residues. V was clipped by 2 bases and J by 1 base, with 10 bases between them. CDR3 loop: CASSLFFGGTDTQYF. CDR3 in DNA: TGTGCCAGCAGCTTATTCTTCGGGGGCACAGATACGCAGTATTTT. The full variable domain, rest sourced from reference TRBV7-2 and TRBJ2-3, is GAGVSQSPSNKVTEKGKDVELRCDPISGHTALYWYRQSLGQGLEFLIYFQGNSAPDKSGLPSDRFSAERTGGSVSTLTIQRTQQEDSAVYLCASSLFFGGTDTQYFGPGTRLTVL.

A few counts support this clonotype. The V gene is TRBV12-3 or TRBV12-4, the J gene TRBJ2-2; 9 nucleotides align to TRBD2. V trimming: 3 bases; J trimming: 7 bases; junction bases outside the gene matches: 6. The CDR3 totals 15 residues. The CDR3 reads CASSFLVAGVGELFF. The CDR3 nucleotides read TGTGCCAGCAGTTTTTTGGTAGCGGGGGTCGGGGAGCTGTTTTTT.

The chain carries TRBV29-1 and TRBJ1-1; no firm D call. The V and J ends lost 2 bases and 8 bases respectively, with 15 bases between them. This CDR3 comprises 13 residues. Germline CDR1 reads SQVTM; CDR2 reads ANQGSEA. The chain's CDR3 is CSVEREAPGEAFF. The CDR3, as DNA: TGCAGCGTTGAAAGGGAGGCCCCGGGGGAAGCTTTCTTT.

This clonotype was picked up many times. The V and J genes are TRBV7-2 and TRBJ2-5, with 8 positions matching TRBD2. The ends lost 2 bases at V and 5 bases at J; junction bases unmatched: 7. The length of the CDR3 is 15 residues. Per germline, CDR1 SGHTA and CDR2 FQGNSA. The CDR3 sequence: CASSLNRGGPETQYF. DNA for the CDR3: TGTGCCAGCAGCTTAAATCGGGGGGGCCCCGAGACCCAGTACTTC.

Points on this clonotype: One end of the junction fails to match germline, which may point to a read error. V usage is TRBV7-9 and J usage is TRBJ2-3; possibly TRBD2 for D (6 bases). This CDR3 has 17 residues. Germline V CDR1 and CDR2: SEHNR, FQNEAQ (reference sequence). The CDR3 loop is CTSSSPPFAGLPDTQYF. The CDR3 DNA is TGTACCAGCAGCTCCCCGCCTTTTGCGGGGCTCCCAGATACACAGTATTTT.